This TCR beta chain was sequenced for a study of blood T cell repertoires in COVID-19. Study-wide background: COVID-19 samples from acute and convalescent phases originated in the United States, Italy and Spain. Sources were T cells, B-cell-depleted T cells, or PBMCs; the material itself was cDNA or gDNA.

Participants were aged about 18 to 95 years, lived in about two dozen US areas, and enrolled virtually. Donors in Cohort 3 who had recovered were those with two negative PCRs, healthcare professional clearance, or resolution of their symptoms. The assay was immunoSEQ multiplex PCR, and TCRdb's table has in-frame clones only and misses some. The table records 210,000 or so clones, approximately 84% of them present only once. Material for sequencing was PBMCs or T cells enriched from blood (not recorded which). The sequence came from a man aged 55-75 years who had recovered from COVID-19.

The CDR3 region has the DNA TGTGCCAGCAGTTATCGCCGGTCCTATGGCTACACCTTC. Its translation is CASSYRRSYGYTF. This chain uses TRBV6-2 or TRBV6-3 with TRBJ1-2; D remains ambiguous. This CDR3 contains 13 residues. Germline CDR1 MNHEY, CDR2 SVGEGT. Trimming cost V 3 bases and J 4 bases, with 9 bases left between them.